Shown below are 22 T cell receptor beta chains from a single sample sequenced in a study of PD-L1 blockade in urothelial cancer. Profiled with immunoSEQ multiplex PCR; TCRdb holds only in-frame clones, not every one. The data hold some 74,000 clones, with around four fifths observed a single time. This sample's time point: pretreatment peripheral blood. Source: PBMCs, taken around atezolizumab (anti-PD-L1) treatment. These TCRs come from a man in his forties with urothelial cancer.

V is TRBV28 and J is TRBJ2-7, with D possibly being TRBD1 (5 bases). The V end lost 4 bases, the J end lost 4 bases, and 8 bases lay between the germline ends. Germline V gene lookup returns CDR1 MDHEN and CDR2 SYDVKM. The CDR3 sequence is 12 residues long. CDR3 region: CASSSGQYEQYF. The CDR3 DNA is TGTGCCAGCAGTTCCGGACAATACGAGCAGTACTTC.

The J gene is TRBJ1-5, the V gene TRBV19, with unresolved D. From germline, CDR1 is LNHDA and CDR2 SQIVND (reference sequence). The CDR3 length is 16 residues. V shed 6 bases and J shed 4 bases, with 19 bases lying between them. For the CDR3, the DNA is TGTGCCAGTAGGGCGGTAAAGAGGGCGGGGAATCAGCCCCAGCATTTT. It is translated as CASRAVKRAGNQPQHF.

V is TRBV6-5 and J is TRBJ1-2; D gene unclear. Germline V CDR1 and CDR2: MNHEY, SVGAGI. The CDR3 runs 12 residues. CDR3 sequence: CAPTGKHYGYTF. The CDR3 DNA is TGTGCTCCGACGGGTAAGCACTATGGCTACACCTTC.

The chain's CDR3 is CASSFGPMNTEAFF. The DNA for the CDR3 is TGTGCCAGCAGCTTTGGGCCGATGAACACTGAAGCTTTCTTT. This chain uses TRBV7-2 with TRBJ1-1; no firm D call. The CDR3 runs to 14 residues. CDR1 SGHTA and CDR2 FQGNSA come from the germline V gene. Trimming pared 3 bases from V and 0 bases from J, leaving 8 bases between.

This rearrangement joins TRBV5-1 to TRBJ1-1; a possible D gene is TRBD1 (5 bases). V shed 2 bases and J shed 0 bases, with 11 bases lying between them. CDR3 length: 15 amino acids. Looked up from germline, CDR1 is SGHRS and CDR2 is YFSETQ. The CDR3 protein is CASSFGTSMNTEAFF. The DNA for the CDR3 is TGCGCCAGCAGCTTCGGGACTTCCATGAACACTGAAGCTTTCTTT. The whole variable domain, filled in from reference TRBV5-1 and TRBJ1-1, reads KAGVTQTPRYLIKTRGQQVTLSCSPISGHRSVSWYQQTPGQGLQFLFEYFSETQRNKGNFPGRFSGRQFSNSRSEMNVSTLELGDSALYLCASSFGTSMNTEAFFGQGTRLTVV.

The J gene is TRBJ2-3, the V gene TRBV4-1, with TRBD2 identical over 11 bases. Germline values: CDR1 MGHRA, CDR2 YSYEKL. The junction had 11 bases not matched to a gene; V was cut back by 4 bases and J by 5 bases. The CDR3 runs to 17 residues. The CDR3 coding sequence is TGCGCCAGCAGCCGCAGACTAGCGGGAAATGTTGGAGATACGCAGTATTTT. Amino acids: CASSRRLAGNVGDTQYF.

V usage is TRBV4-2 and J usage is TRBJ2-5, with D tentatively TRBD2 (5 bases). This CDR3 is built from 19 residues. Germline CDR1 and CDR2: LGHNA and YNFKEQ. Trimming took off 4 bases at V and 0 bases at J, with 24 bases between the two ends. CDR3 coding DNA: TGTGCCAGCAGCCGCCCAGAGAGGGCCCAGCACCAGTACCAAGAGACCCAGTACTTC. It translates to CASSRPERAQHQYQETQYF.

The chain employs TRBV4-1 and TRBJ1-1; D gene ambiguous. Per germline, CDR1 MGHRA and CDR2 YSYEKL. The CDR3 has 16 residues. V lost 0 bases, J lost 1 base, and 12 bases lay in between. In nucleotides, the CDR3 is TGCGCCAGCAGCCAAGATTGGCGGCGATCGAACACTGAAGCTTTCTTT. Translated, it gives CASSQDWRRSNTEAFF.

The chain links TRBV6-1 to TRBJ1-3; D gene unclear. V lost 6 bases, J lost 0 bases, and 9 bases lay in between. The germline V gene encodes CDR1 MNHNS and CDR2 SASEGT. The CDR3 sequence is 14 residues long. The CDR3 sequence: CASSVTHSGNTIYF. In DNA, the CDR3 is TGTGCCAGCAGCGTAACACACTCTGGAAACACCATATATTTT.

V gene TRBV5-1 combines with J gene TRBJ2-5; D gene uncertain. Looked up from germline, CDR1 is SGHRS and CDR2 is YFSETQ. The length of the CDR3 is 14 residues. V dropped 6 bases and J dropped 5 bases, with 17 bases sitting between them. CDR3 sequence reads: CASKLTAPRETQYF. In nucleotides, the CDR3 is TGCGCCAGCAAACTGACTGCCCCCCGTGAGACCCAGTACTTC.

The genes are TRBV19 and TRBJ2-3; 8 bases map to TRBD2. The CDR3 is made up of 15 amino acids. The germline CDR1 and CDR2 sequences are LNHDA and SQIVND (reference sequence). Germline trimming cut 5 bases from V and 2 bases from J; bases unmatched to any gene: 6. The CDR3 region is CASSESSGTTDTQYF. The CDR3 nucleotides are TGTGCCAGTAGTGAGAGTAGCGGGACCACAGATACGCAGTATTTT.

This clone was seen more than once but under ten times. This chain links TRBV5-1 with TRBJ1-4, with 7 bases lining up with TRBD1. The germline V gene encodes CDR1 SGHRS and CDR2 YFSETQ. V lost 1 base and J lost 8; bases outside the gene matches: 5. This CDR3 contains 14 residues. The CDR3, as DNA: TGCGCCAGCAGCTTGATCGGGGGACAGGAAAAACTGTTTTTT. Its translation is CASSLIGGQEKLFF.

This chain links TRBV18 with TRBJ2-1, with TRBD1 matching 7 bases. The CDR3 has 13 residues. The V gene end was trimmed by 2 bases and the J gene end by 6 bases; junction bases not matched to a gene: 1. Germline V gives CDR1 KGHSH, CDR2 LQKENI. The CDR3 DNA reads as TGTGCCAGCTCACCAGGACAGGTCAATGAGCAGTTCTTC. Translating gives CASSPGQVNEQFF.

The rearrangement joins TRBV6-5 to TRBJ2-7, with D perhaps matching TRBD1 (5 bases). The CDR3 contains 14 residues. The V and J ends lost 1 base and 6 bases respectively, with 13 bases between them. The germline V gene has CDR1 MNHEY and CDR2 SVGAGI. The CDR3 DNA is TGTGCCAGCAGTTACTTCGGCAGGGTTGGCGAGCAGTACTTC. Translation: CASSYFGRVGEQYF.

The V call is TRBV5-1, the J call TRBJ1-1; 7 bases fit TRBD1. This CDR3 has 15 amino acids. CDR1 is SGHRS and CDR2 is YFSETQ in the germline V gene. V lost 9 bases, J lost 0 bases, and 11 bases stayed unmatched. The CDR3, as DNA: TGCGCCACCCGAACAGGGGCTGGAATGAACACTGAAGCTTTCTTT. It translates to CATRTGAGMNTEAFF.

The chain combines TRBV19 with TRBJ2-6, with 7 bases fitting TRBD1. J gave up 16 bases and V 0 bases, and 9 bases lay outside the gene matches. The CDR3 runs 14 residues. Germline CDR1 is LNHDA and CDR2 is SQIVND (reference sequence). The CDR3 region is CASSIDKQGRLLTF. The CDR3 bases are TGTGCCAGTAGTATAGATAAACAGGGGCGGTTGCTGACTTTC.

The CDR3, as DNA: TGTGCCAGCAGTTACTCGACTAGTTACAATGAGCAGTTCTTC. This sequence encodes CASSYSTSYNEQFF. The chain employs TRBV6-5 and TRBJ2-1; D may be TRBD2 (6 bases). V was trimmed by 0 bases and J by 4 bases, leaving 7 bases between them. There are 14 residues in the CDR3. Germline CDR1 MNHEY, CDR2 SVGAGI.

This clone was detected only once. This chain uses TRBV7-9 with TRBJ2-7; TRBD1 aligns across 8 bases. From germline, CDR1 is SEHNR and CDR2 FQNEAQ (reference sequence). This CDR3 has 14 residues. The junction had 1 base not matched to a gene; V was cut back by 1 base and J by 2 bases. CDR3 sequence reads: CASSLDRGAYEQYF. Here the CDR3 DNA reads TGTGCCAGCAGCTTAGACAGGGGGGCCTACGAGCAGTACTTC.

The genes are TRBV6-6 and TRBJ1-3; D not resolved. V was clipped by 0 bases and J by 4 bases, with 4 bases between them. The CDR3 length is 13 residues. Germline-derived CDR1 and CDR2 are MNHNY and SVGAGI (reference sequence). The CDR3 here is CASSYSLGNTIYF. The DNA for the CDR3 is TGTGCCAGCAGTTACTCCCTAGGAAACACCATATATTTT.

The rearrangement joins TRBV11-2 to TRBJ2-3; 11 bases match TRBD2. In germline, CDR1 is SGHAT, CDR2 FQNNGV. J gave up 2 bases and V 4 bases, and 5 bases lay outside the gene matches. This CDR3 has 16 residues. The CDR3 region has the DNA TGTGCCAGCAGCTCAGCTAGCGGGGGGTACACAGATACGCAGTATTTT. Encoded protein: CASSSASGGYTDTQYF.

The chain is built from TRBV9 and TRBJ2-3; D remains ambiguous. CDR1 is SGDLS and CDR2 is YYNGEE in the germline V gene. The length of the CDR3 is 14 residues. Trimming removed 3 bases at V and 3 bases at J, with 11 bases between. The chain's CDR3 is CASSADPRTDTQYF. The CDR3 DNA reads TGTGCCAGCAGCGCTGATCCGAGAACAGATACGCAGTATTTT.

The CDR3 sequence: CASSQGFSGQGNYEQYF. The CDR3 nucleotides read TGCGCCAGCAGCCAAGGCTTTTCGGGACAGGGGAACTACGAGCAGTACTTC. The V call is TRBV4-3, the J call TRBJ2-7; 10 nucleotides match TRBD1. CDR3 length equals 17 residues. Unmatched junction bases numbered 9, after V lost 1 base and J lost 3 bases. The V gene's germline CDR1 is LGHNA and CDR2 YSLEER.